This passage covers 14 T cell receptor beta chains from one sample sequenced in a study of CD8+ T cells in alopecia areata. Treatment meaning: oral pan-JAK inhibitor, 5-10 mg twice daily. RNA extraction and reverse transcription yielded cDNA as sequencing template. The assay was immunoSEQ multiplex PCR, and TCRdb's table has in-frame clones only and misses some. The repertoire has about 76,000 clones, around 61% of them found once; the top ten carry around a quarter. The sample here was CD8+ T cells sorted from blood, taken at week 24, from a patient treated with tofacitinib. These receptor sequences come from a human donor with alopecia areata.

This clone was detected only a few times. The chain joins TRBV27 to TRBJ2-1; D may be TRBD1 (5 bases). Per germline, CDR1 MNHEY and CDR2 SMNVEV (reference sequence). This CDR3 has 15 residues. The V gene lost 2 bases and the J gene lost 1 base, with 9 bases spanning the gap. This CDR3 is CASSLSRVSYNEQFF. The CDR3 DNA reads TGTGCCAGCAGTTTAAGCAGGGTGTCCTACAATGAGCAGTTCTTC.

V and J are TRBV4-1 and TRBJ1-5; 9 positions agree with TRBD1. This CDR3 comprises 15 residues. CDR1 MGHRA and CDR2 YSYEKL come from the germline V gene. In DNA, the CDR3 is TGCGCTAGCGCAGCAGCCGGGACAGGGAATCAGCCCCAGCATTTT. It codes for CASAAAGTGNQPQHF.

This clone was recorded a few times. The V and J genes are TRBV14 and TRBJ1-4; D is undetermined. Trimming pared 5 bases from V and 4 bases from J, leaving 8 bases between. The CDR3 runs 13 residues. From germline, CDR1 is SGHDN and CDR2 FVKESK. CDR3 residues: CASSVTLNEKLFF. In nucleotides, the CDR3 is TGTGCCAGCAGCGTGACCCTTAATGAAAAACTGTTTTTT.

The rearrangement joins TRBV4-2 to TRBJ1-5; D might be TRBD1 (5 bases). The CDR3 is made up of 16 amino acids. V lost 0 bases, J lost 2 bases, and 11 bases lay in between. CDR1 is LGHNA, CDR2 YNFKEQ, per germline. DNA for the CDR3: TGTGCCAGCAGCCAAGATTTGGGGGTGGGCAATCAGCCCCAGCATTTT. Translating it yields CASSQDLGVGNQPQHF.

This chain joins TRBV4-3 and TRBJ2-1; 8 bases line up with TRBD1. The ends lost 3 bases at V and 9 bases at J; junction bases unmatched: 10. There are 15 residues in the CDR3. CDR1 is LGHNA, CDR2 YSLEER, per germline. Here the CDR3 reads CASSHGTGRSVEQFF. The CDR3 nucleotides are TGCGCCAGCAGCCATGGGACAGGTCGTTCGGTTGAGCAGTTCTTC.

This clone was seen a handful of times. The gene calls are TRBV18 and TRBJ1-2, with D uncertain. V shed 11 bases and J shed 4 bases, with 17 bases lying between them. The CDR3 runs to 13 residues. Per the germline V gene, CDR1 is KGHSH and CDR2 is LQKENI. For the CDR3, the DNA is TGTGCCGACGATGTGGAGGGCGGCTATGGCTACACCTTC. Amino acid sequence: CADDVEGGYGYTF. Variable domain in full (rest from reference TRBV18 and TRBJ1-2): NAGVMQNPRHLVRRRGQEARLRCSPMKGHSHVYWYRQLPEEGLKFMVYLQKENIIDESGMPKERFSAEFPKEGPSILRIQQVVRGDSAAYFCADDVEGGYGYTFGSGTRLTVV.

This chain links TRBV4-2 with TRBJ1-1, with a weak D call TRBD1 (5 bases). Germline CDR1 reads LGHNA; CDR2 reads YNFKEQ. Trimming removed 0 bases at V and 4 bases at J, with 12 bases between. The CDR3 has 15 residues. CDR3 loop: CASSQDTGLSTEAFF. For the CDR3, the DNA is TGTGCCAGCAGCCAAGATACGGGACTCTCCACTGAAGCTTTCTTT.

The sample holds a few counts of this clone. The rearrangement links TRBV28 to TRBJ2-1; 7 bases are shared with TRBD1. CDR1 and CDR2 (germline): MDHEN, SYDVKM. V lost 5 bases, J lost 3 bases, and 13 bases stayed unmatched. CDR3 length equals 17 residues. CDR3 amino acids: CASSATGQEVGYNEQFF. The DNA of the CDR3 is TGTGCCAGCAGTGCAACCGGACAGGAGGTGGGCTACAATGAGCAGTTCTTC.

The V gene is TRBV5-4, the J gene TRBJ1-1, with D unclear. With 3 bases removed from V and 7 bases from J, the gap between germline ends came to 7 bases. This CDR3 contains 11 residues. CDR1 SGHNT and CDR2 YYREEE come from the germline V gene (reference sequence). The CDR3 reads CASSSGGEAFF. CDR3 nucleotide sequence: TGTGCCAGCAGCTCCGGTGGTGAAGCTTTCTTT.

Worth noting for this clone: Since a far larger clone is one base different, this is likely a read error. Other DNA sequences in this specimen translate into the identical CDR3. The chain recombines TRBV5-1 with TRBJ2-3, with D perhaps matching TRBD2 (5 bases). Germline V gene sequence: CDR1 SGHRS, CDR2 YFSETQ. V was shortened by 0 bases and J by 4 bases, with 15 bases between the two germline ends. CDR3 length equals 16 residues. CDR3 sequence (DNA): TGCGCCAGCAGCTTGGACGGCGGGTTCTCCCCAGATACGCAGTATTTT. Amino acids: CASSLDGGFSPDTQYF.

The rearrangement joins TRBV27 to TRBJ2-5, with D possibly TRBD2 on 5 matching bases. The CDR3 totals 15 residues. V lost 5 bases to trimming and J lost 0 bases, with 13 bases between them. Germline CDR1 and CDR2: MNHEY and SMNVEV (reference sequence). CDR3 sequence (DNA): TGTGCCAGCAGTCCACTAGGACGGTACCAAGAGACCCAGTACTTC. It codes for CASSPLGRYQETQYF.

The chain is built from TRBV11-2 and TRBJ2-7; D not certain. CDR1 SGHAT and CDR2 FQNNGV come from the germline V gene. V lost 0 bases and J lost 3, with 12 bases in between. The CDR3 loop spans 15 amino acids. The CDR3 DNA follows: TGTGCCAGCAGCTTAGATCCGGGCGACGACTACGAGCAGTACTTC. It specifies CASSLDPGDDYEQYF.

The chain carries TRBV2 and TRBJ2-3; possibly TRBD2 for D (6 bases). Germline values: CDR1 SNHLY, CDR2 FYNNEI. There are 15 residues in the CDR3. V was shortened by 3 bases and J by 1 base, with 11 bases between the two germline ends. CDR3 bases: TGTGCCAGCAGTGACGGAACGGGAGGCACAGATACGCAGTATTTT. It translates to CASSDGTGGTDTQYF.

DNA of the CDR3: TGTGCCAGCAGCTTGGCTCCCGGGACTAGCGGGAGGCTTTACAATGAGCAGTTCTTC. This translates into CASSLAPGTSGRLYNEQFF. The rearrangement uses TRBV5-6 and TRBJ2-1; 15 bases line up with TRBD2. J was trimmed by 4 bases and V by 0 bases; bases with no gene match: 8. The CDR3 has 19 amino acids. CDR1 and CDR2 from the germline V gene are SGHDT and YYEEEE.